Shown below are 30 T cell receptor beta chains from a single sample sequenced in a study of control samples from healthy donors and cancer patients. Sequenced by immunoSEQ multiplex PCR; TCRdb stores in-frame clones only, minus some. The table lists approximately 190,000 clones. Specimen: blood. The receptor set was obtained from a woman aged 25 to 39 in good health.

This chain connects TRBV6-2 or TRBV6-3 to TRBJ1-5; 10 bases match TRBD1. This CDR3 region has 18 residues. Germline CDR1 and CDR2: MNHEY and SVGEGT. V lost 2 bases and J lost 7; bases outside the gene matches: 14. The CDR3 reads CASSYTPTRQGARQPQHF. As DNA, the CDR3 is TGTGCCAGCAGTTACACCCCAACCCGACAGGGGGCACGGCAGCCCCAGCATTTT.

The V and J genes are TRBV7-2 and TRBJ2-5; no definite D call. V lost 1 base, J lost 3 bases, and 18 bases lay in between. CDR1 is SGHTA and CDR2 is FQGNSA in the germline V gene. This CDR3 spans 17 amino acids. The CDR3 bases are TGTGCCAGCAGCTTAGTGATCCATTATTCTGAAAAAGAGACCCAGTACTTC. As protein: CASSLVIHYSEKETQYF.

The chain carries TRBV5-1 and TRBJ2-5; unclear D gene. Per germline, CDR1 SGHRS and CDR2 YFSETQ. V was trimmed by 4 bases and J by 3 bases, leaving 10 bases between them. CDR3 size: 13 residues. The CDR3 DNA follows: TGCGCCAGCAGCACGGTCCCCGAAGAGACCCAGTACTTC. It translates to CASSTVPEETQYF.

The chain links TRBV28 to TRBJ2-5; D remains ambiguous. The V gene lost 1 base and the J gene lost 0 bases, with 12 bases spanning the gap. The length of the CDR3 is 16 residues. The germline V gene encodes CDR1 MDHEN and CDR2 SYDVKM. The CDR3 nucleotides read TGTGCCAGCAGTTTATCCCCTAGGGTGTACCAAGAGACCCAGTACTTC. Translating it yields CASSLSPRVYQETQYF.

About this clone: A read error may produce the germline difference seen at one junction end. The chain couples TRBV28 to TRBJ2-7; TRBD2 agrees at 9 bases. There are 15 residues in the CDR3. Germline lookup yields CDR1 MDHEN and CDR2 SYDVKM. The CDR3, as DNA: TGTGCCAGCAGGACTGGCGGGGGGGCCTCCCACGAGCAGTACTTC. Amino acids: CASRTGGGASHEQYF.

The chain is built from TRBV6-5 and TRBJ2-1, with D tentatively TRBD1 or TRBD2 (5 bases each). CDR3 length: 14 amino acids. Trimming pared 2 bases from V and 4 bases from J, leaving 9 bases between. The germline V gene encodes CDR1 MNHEY and CDR2 SVGAGI. The CDR3: CASSYRDQYNEQFF. The CDR3 DNA is TGTGCCAGCAGTTACCGGGACCAGTACAATGAGCAGTTCTTC.

V and J are TRBV19 and TRBJ1-1, with 12 nucleotides matching TRBD1. CDR3 size: 17 residues. Germline V gene data show CDR1 as LNHDA and CDR2 as SQIVND (reference sequence). The trim removed 6 bases at V and 3 bases at J, leaving 11 bases unmatched. The CDR3 sequence: CASRSGTGGEFHTEAFF. The CDR3, as DNA: TGTGCCAGTAGGAGCGGGACAGGGGGCGAGTTTCACACTGAAGCTTTCTTT.

J is TRBJ2-2 and V is TRBV29-1; 7 bases are a match to TRBD1. Per the germline V gene, CDR1 is SQVTM and CDR2 is ANQGSEA. The CDR3 runs 14 residues. The J segment lost 1 base and the V segment lost 5 bases, leaving 4 bases of the junction unmatched. In DNA form, the CDR3 reads TGCAGCGTTCTGGGACAGAAGAACACCGGGGAGCTGTTTTTT. This translates into CSVLGQKNTGELFF.

The gene calls are TRBV6-1 and TRBJ2-6, with TRBD2 identical over 8 bases. The CDR3 has 17 residues. Trimming cost V 2 bases and J 0 bases; bases outside gene matches: 3. The V gene's germline CDR1 is MNHNS and CDR2 SASEGT. CDR3: CASSEREGSSGANVLTF. The CDR3 DNA sequence: TGTGCCAGCAGTGAACGGGAGGGTAGCTCTGGGGCCAACGTCCTGACTTTC.

The V gene is TRBV6-1, the J gene TRBJ1-2; D gene unclear. The CDR3 runs to 13 residues. V dropped 2 bases and J dropped 8 bases, with 12 bases sitting between them. The germline CDR1 and CDR2 sequences are MNHNS and SASEGT. CDR3 coding DNA: TGTGCCAGCAGTGAAACTAGGTCCGGGGGCTACACCTTC. Its translation is CASSETRSGGYTF.

The rearrangement links TRBV6-1 to TRBJ1-1, with 9 bases fitting TRBD1. The CDR3 spans 17 residues. V gave up 3 bases and J gave up 4 bases; unmatched junction bases: 12. Germline V gene lookup returns CDR1 MNHNS and CDR2 SASEGT. In nucleotides, the CDR3 is TGTGCCAGCAGTGAGGCGGGGACAGGGTTGAGGGGCACTGAAGCTTTCTTT. This sequence encodes CASSEAGTGLRGTEAFF.

The chain is built from TRBV3-1 (or the pseudogene TRBV3-2) and TRBJ2-5; tentative D call: TRBD2 (7 bases). The CDR3 is 17 residues long. V lost 7 bases, J lost 4 bases, and 25 bases lay in between. Germline lookup yields CDR1 LGHDT and CDR2 YNNKEL (reference sequence). The CDR3 nucleotides read TGTGCCAGCACCCGCCAAGAGTTAGGGGGGGCGGGAGAGACCCAGTACTTC. The encoded protein is CASTRQELGGAGETQYF.

The chain links TRBV2 to TRBJ1-5, with 7 bases fitting TRBD1. Germline V gene data show CDR1 as SNHLY and CDR2 as FYNNEI. CDR3 length: 18 amino acids. V lost 0 bases and J lost 0; bases outside the gene matches: 8. CDR3 region: CASSEAKGQANSNQPQHF. CDR3 sequence (DNA): TGTGCCAGCAGTGAAGCGAAAGGACAGGCTAATAGCAATCAGCCCCAGCATTTT.

V is TRBV14 and J is TRBJ1-6; D is uncertain. V lost 0 bases to trimming and J lost 5 bases, with 8 bases between them. This CDR3 has 15 residues. Germline values: CDR1 SGHDN, CDR2 FVKESK. The chain's CDR3 is CASSQDQLDNSPLHF. CDR3 nucleotide sequence: TGTGCCAGCAGCCAAGATCAACTTGATAATTCACCCCTCCACTTT.

This CDR3 is CASSQGPEQYF. CDR3 DNA sequence: TGCGCCAGCAGCCAAGGACCCGAGCAGTACTTC. This chain connects TRBV4-1 to TRBJ2-7; D gene ambiguous. Trimming cost V 1 base and J 6 bases, with 4 bases left between them. The CDR3 totals 11 residues. CDR1 is MGHRA and CDR2 is YSYEKL in the germline V gene.

This sequence joins TRBV9 and TRBJ1-6; TRBD1 matches 7 bases. V lost 1 base to trimming and J lost 10 bases; unmatched junction nucleotides: 5. Germline loops: CDR1 SGDLS, CDR2 YYNGEE. The CDR3 totals 14 residues. In DNA form, the CDR3 reads TGTGCCAGCAGCGTAACAGGGGTAAGGTCACCCCTCCACTTT. Translated: CASSVTGVRSPLHF.

This chain links TRBV4-3 with TRBJ2-2; D is ambiguous. CDR1 LGHNA and CDR2 YSLEER come from the germline V gene. The CDR3 is 15 amino acids. Trimming removed 0 bases at V and 5 bases at J, with 10 bases between. CDR3 protein: CASSQDPQETGELFF. DNA of the CDR3: TGCGCCAGCAGCCAAGATCCCCAGGAAACCGGGGAGCTGTTTTTT.

V is TRBV27 and J is TRBJ1-1, with D unclear. Trimming removed 5 bases at V and 0 bases at J, with 13 bases between. The CDR3 totals 15 residues. Germline CDR1 and CDR2: MNHEY and SMNVEV (reference sequence). The CDR3 spells CASSLRTVMNTEAFF. The CDR3 nucleotides read TGTGCCAGCAGTCTTCGCACAGTTATGAACACTGAAGCTTTCTTT.

The V and J genes are TRBV21-1 and TRBJ1-2; the table calls TRBD1, which could not be checked here. TRBV21-1 is listed as a pseudogene. This CDR3 has 15 residues. The CDR3 sequence: CASSKESGDLKGYTF. The CDR3 nucleotides read TGTGCCAGCAGCAAAGAGTCAGGGGATTTAAAGGGCTACACCTTC.

In DNA, the CDR3 is TGTGCCAGCAGCTTAGGGGTAGCGCAAGAGACCCAGTACTTC. This codes for CASSLGVAQETQYF. The chain joins TRBV7-9 to TRBJ2-5, with a tentative D call TRBD2 (5 bases). CDR1 SEHNR and CDR2 FQNEAQ come from the germline V gene (reference sequence). The germline V and J ends were trimmed by 1 base and 2 bases, with 8 bases remaining between them. CDR3 size: 14 residues.

The rearrangement joins TRBV28 to TRBJ1-4; perhaps TRBD1 as D (5 bases). The germline V and J ends were trimmed by 1 base and 0 bases, with 9 bases remaining between them. The CDR3 length is 16 residues. Germline assignment: CDR1 MDHEN and CDR2 SYDVKM. This CDR3 is CASSLSQGATNEKLFF. The CDR3 coding sequence is TGTGCCAGCAGTTTATCGCAGGGAGCAACTAATGAAAAACTGTTTTTT.

The rearrangement uses TRBV5-1 and TRBJ1-5, with TRBD1 as a possible D gene (6 bases). Trimming cost V 3 bases and J 3 bases, with 7 bases left between them. This CDR3 spans 13 amino acids. Germline V lookup: CDR1 SGHRS, CDR2 YFSETQ. Written as DNA, the CDR3 is TGCGCCAGCAGCTCAGGGGACAATCAGCCCCAGCATTTT. Protein product: CASSSGDNQPQHF. Drawing the rest from reference TRBV5-1 and TRBJ1-5, the complete variable domain is KAGVTQTPRYLIKTRGQQVTLSCSPISGHRSVSWYQQTPGQGLQFLFEYFSETQRNKGNFPGRFSGRQFSNSRSEMNVSTLELGDSALYLCASSSGDNQPQHFGDGTRLSIL.

The rearrangement uses TRBV3-1 (or the pseudogene TRBV3-2) and TRBJ1-4; D unclear. Trimming removed 0 bases at V and 8 bases at J, with 13 bases between. Per germline, CDR1 LGHDT and CDR2 YNNKEL (reference sequence). The CDR3 spans 15 residues. CDR3 DNA sequence: TGTGCCAGCAGCCAAGATCTCTCCTTGGGCGAAAAACTGTTTTTT. Its translation is CASSQDLSLGEKLFF.

This sequence joins TRBV5-6 and TRBJ1-2; D unresolved. The CDR3 sequence is 12 residues long. CDR1 SGHDT and CDR2 YYEEEE come from the germline V gene. V shed 2 bases and J shed 0 bases, with 2 bases lying between them. The CDR3 DNA is TGTGCCAGCAGCTTAGCTAACTATGGCTACACCTTC. It specifies CASSLANYGYTF.

In regard to this clone: Other DNA sequences in this specimen translate into the identical CDR3. The J gene is TRBJ2-6, the V gene TRBV28; TRBD1 matches 7 bases. The CDR3 is 15 residues long. With 4 bases clipped from V and 2 bases from J, the junction kept 2 bases outside the gene matches. CDR1 and CDR2 from the germline V gene are MDHEN and SYDVKM. The CDR3 reads CASSSQGAGANVLTF. DNA of the CDR3: TGTGCCAGCAGTTCCCAGGGGGCTGGGGCCAACGTCCTGACTTTC. Filled out from reference TRBV28 and TRBJ2-6, the complete variable domain reads DVKVTQSSRYLVKRTGEKVFLECVQDMDHENMFWYRQDPGLGLRLIYFSYDVKMKEKGDIPEGYSVSREKKERFSLILESASTNQTSMYLCASSSQGAGANVLTFGAGSRLTVL.

V is TRBV28 and J is TRBJ1-1; D gene unclear. Between the trimmed V and J ends, which lost 4 bases and 5 bases, there was a span of 5 bases. In germline, CDR1 is MDHEN, CDR2 SYDVKM. There are 11 residues in the CDR3. The CDR3, as DNA: TGTGCCAGCAGTTCTCCGACTGAAGCTTTCTTT. Protein sequence: CASSSPTEAFF.

The rearrangement joins TRBV28 to TRBJ1-2, with D unclear. Germline CDR1 and CDR2: MDHEN and SYDVKM. This CDR3 comprises 14 residues. V was clipped by 4 bases and J by 4 bases, with 13 bases between them. The CDR3 coding sequence is TGTGCCAGCAGTTCACCGACGACATTCTATGGCTACACCTTC. Its protein is CASSSPTTFYGYTF.

The V and J genes are TRBV2 and TRBJ2-5; D remains ambiguous. The CDR3 is 13 residues long. Trimming stripped 5 bases from V and 9 bases from J, with 16 bases between. Per germline, CDR1 SNHLY and CDR2 FYNNEI. As DNA, the CDR3 is TGTGCCAGCAGTTCGGACCCTCCCGGAGCCCAGTACTTC. This translates into CASSSDPPGAQYF. The variable domain in full, completed from reference TRBV2 and TRBJ2-5, reads EPEVTQTPSHQVTQMGQEVILRCVPISNHLYFYWYRQILGQKVEFLVSFYNNEISEKSEIFDDQFSVERPDGSNFTLKIRSTKLEDSAMYFCASSSDPPGAQYFGPGTRLLVL.

The rearrangement uses TRBV4-2 and TRBJ2-3, with a tentative D call TRBD2 (6 bases). The CDR3 loop spans 15 amino acids. V lost 4 bases to trimming and J lost 6 bases, with 17 bases between them. Germline assignment: CDR1 LGHNA and CDR2 YNFKEQ. This CDR3 reads CASSLDPGTGDTQYF. In nucleotides, the CDR3 is TGTGCCAGCAGCCTGGACCCCGGGACTGGCGATACGCAGTATTTT.

This chain joins TRBV15 and TRBJ2-7; 7 nucleotides align to TRBD1. The CDR3 runs 15 residues. The junction had 10 bases not matched to a gene; V was cut back by 3 bases and J by 5 bases. Per the germline V gene, CDR1 is LNHNV and CDR2 is YYDKDF (reference sequence). Here the CDR3 reads CATSREWWTGHEQYF. The CDR3 DNA sequence: TGTGCCACCAGCAGGGAATGGTGGACAGGCCACGAGCAGTACTTC.